What follows are 6 T cell receptor beta chains derived from one specimen sequenced in a study of beta chain features in type 1 diabetes. The investigators reverse transcribed all of the isolated RNA, so they sequenced expressed TCRB transcripts. TCRdb keeps only in-frame clones here, not all; method: immunoSEQ multiplex PCR. Among hundreds of thousands of clones listed, roughly an eighth were seen once. Study-wide results and caveats: For Type 1 diabetes patients, all four CD4+ subsets carried TCRB CDR3s that were moderately but significantly shorter.

These receptors' targets are unknown. The sample was naive CD4+ T cells from blood. The receptors here all came from a man between 18 and 35 years old with type 1 diabetes.

The chain couples TRBV28 to TRBJ2-6; tentatively, D is TRBD2 (5 bases). Trimming cost V 3 bases and J 1 base, with 7 bases left between them. Germline V gene lookup returns CDR1 MDHEN and CDR2 SYDVKM. This CDR3 spans 15 amino acids. The CDR3 DNA reads as TGTGCCAGCAGTTTGGACTCTTCTGGGGCCAACGTCCTGACTTTC. This translates into CASSLDSSGANVLTF.

This chain uses TRBV11-1 with TRBJ2-3; D is undetermined. The CDR3 totals 12 residues. Trimming left V 5 bases short and J 2 bases short, with 5 bases between. Germline CDR1 SGHAT, CDR2 FQDESV (reference sequence). This CDR3 reads CASSRLTDTQYF. The CDR3 DNA sequence: TGTGCCAGCAGCCGCCTCACAGATACGCAGTATTTT.

This clone was observed a handful of times. The sample holds other DNA sequences that translate to the same CDR3. J is TRBJ2-5 and V is TRBV5-1, with D hard to call. Germline V gene lookup returns CDR1 SGHRS and CDR2 YFSETQ. V lost 1 base and J 1 base, leaving 2 bases between the germline ends. The CDR3 loop spans 12 amino acids. CDR3 sequence reads: CASSLPQETQYF. In nucleotides, the CDR3 is TGCGCCAGCAGCTTGCCCCAAGAGACCCAGTACTTC.

This chain uses TRBV9 with TRBJ2-5, with 9 positions matching TRBD2. CDR1 is SGDLS and CDR2 is YYNGEE in the germline V gene. The V and J ends lost 0 bases and 5 bases, in that order; junction bases with no gene match: 8. This CDR3 is 16 amino acids long. This chain's CDR3 is CASSVGVAGARETQYF. CDR3 coding DNA: TGTGCCAGCAGCGTAGGAGTAGCGGGGGCACGGGAGACCCAGTACTTC. The full variable domain, in which reference TRBV9 and TRBJ2-5 provide the parts outside the CDR3, is DSGVTQTPKHLITATGQRVTLRCSPRSGDLSVYWYQQSLDQGLQFLIQYYNGEERAKGNILERFSAQQFPDLHSELNLSSLELGDSALYFCASSVGVAGARETQYFGPGTRLLVL.

The V gene is TRBV29-1, the J gene TRBJ2-1, with TRBD1 identical over 11 bases. Germline CDR1 SQVTM, CDR2 ANQGSEA. This CDR3 has 18 amino acids. Trimming took 5 bases from V and 5 from J; bases not matched to a gene: 17. The CDR3 bases are TGCAGCGTTCCCACCGTAAAATGGACAGGGGGCGAAGACAATGAGCAGTTCTTC. Translation gives CSVPTVKWTGGEDNEQFF.

This clone was observed a few times. The chain uses TRBV28 and TRBJ1-6; D unresolved. Between the trimmed V and J ends, which lost 1 base and 13 bases, there was a span of 5 bases. CDR3 length: 11 residues. Germline loops: CDR1 MDHEN, CDR2 SYDVKM. CDR3 in amino acids: CASSLLGPLHF. CDR3 coding DNA: TGTGCCAGCAGTTTATTGGGGCCCCTCCACTTT.